The table lists the clone carrying this T cell receptor beta chain with a count of one. Its antigen is undetermined. PCR was performed using 60 Vbeta and 13 Jbeta primers. Generated by immunoSEQ multiplex PCR, the TCRdb table keeps only in-frame clones and is missing some. The sample includes fewer than 140,000 clones, about two thirds of them seen just once. The data belong to a study of cytomegalovirus exposure and HLA in healthy donors. Study-level points and caveats: Among the CMV-associated chains, three were confirmed in vitro as specific for CMV antigens. Trimming of TCR beta V- and J-genes showed a link, identified in a later analysis, to a missense DCLRE1C variant. Productive rates of about 90% or about 30% were seen for most TCR beta V segments in an earlier analysis.

The CDR3 extends over 12 amino acids. V was shortened by 10 bases and J by 3 bases, with 12 bases between the two germline ends. Per germline, CDR1 LNHDA and CDR2 SQIVND (reference sequence). The sequencing sample was made of PBMCs. This TCR was recovered from a boy younger than 18 in good health and CMV-seronegative. V gene TRBV19 combines with J gene TRBJ1-2; no reliable D call. CDR3 loop: CATGPRHYGYTF. The CDR3 DNA sequence: TGTGCCACCGGTCCCAGGCACTATGGCTACACCTTC. The variable domain in full, with the rest retrieved from reference TRBV19 and TRBJ1-2, is DGGITQSPKYLFRKEGQNVTLSCEQNLNHDAMYWYRQDPGQGLRLIYYSQIVNDFQKGDIAEGYSVSREKKESFPLTVTSAQKNPTAFYLCATGPRHYGYTFGSGTRLTVV.